These 32 T cell receptor beta chains were sequenced from one sample in a study of response to subunit inactivated influenza vaccine listed by TCRdb under 2018. Receptors were amplified or captured by RT-PCR. Sequenced on an Illumina HiSeq 2500. TCRdb handled the public reads itself, with Q25 trimming in fastp and clone calling in MiXCR, and kept productive beta chains. Identical CDR3 proteins give one entry, which carries the most common genes and DNA. This sample has approximately 490,000 distinct CDR3 sequences in its table, and more than 7% of those were observed once. The ten biggest clones cover approximately 14% of the sample. The sequenced sample was PBMCs from blood, obtained less than 30 months after vaccination. The receptors shown here come from a man between 50 and 75 years old who received an inactivated influenza vaccine. Donor details come from another sample of the same person, matched by shared clones.

This clonotype was recorded at least ten times. The gene calls are TRBV3-1 and TRBJ1-3; no firm D call. CDR1 and CDR2 from the germline V gene are LGHDT and YNNKEL (reference sequence). V dropped 0 bases and J dropped 0 bases, with 6 bases sitting between them. This CDR3 comprises 15 residues. CDR3: CASSQERVSGNTIYF. CDR3 DNA: TGTGCCAGCAGCCAAGAGAGGGTCTCTGGAAACACCATATATTTT.

This clonotype appeared many times. The gene calls are TRBV5-1 and TRBJ1-1, with D perhaps matching TRBD1 (5 bases). Germline V gives CDR1 SGHRS, CDR2 YFSETQ. The CDR3 has 14 residues. Trimming pared 3 bases from V and 0 bases from J, leaving 9 bases between. The CDR3 spells CASSWDGLNTEAFF. In DNA form, the CDR3 reads TGCGCCAGCAGCTGGGACGGGCTGAACACTGAAGCTTTCTTT.

This clonotype was found a few times. The chain uses TRBV7-6 and TRBJ1-4; 8 positions match TRBD1. This CDR3 spans 19 amino acids. J lost 1 base, V lost 2 bases, and 12 bases had no gene match. Germline CDR1 SGHVS, CDR2 FNYEAQ. The CDR3 reads CASSLRLPGGIGTNEKLFF. Written as DNA, the CDR3 is TGTGCCAGCAGCTTACGTTTGCCAGGGGGCATCGGAACTAATGAAAAACTGTTTTTT.

The chain employs TRBV20-1 and TRBJ2-1, with 7 bases lining up with TRBD2. V gave up 0 bases and J gave up 1 base; unmatched junction bases: 9. The CDR3 runs to 17 residues. CDR1 and CDR2 from the germline V gene are DFQATT and SNEGSKA (reference sequence). CDR3 in DNA: TGCAGTGCTAGAGATATGAGCGGGGCCGATTCCTACAATGAGCAGTTCTTC. Amino acids: CSARDMSGADSYNEQFF.

The chain combines TRBV2 with TRBJ1-6; TRBD1 is a possible D gene (5 bases). Germline assignment: CDR1 SNHLY and CDR2 FYNNEI. The V gene lost 4 bases and the J gene lost 18 bases, with 13 bases spanning the gap. The CDR3 contains 11 residues. As DNA, the CDR3 is TGTGCCAGCAGTGTGGACACCCATCGCCACTTT. This encodes CASSVDTHRHF. The whole variable domain, filled in from reference TRBV2 and TRBJ1-6, reads EPEVTQTPSHQVTQMGQEVILRCVPISNHLYFYWYRQILGQKVEFLVSFYNNEISEKSEIFDDQFSVERPDGSNFTLKIRSTKLEDSAMYFCASSVDTHRHFGNGTRLTVT.

This clonotype was picked up many times. The CDR3 loop is CSVERRGITEAFF. The CDR3 DNA follows: TGCAGCGTTGAACGCAGGGGGATCACTGAAGCTTTCTTT. The chain couples TRBV29-1 to TRBJ1-1, with 7 bases that match TRBD1. The CDR3 has 13 amino acids. Germline CDR1 reads SQVTM; CDR2 reads ANQGSEA. Trimming removed 2 bases from V and 4 bases from J; junction bases left unmatched: 4.

The chain combines TRBV12-3 or TRBV12-4 with TRBJ2-5, with D uncertain. Deletions cut 5 bases from V and 3 bases from J, with 16 bases between. This CDR3 spans 15 amino acids. The CDR3 sequence is CASSQSGRPKETQYF. DNA for the CDR3: TGTGCCAGCAGTCAATCCGGACGCCCAAAAGAGACCCAGTACTTC.

The V gene is TRBV4-3, the J gene TRBJ2-1; possibly TRBD1 or TRBD2 for D (6 bases each). This CDR3 comprises 12 residues. V lost 2 bases, J lost 10 bases, and 9 bases lay in between. Looked up from germline, CDR1 is LGHNA and CDR2 is YSLEER. CDR3: CASSQRGREQFF. In nucleotides, the CDR3 is TGCGCCAGCAGCCAAAGGGGGAGGGAGCAGTTCTTC.

This clonotype has a count of ten or more. This sequence joins TRBV4-1 and TRBJ2-1; D ambiguous. This CDR3 is 16 amino acids long. The germline V and J ends were trimmed by 0 bases and 6 bases, with 15 bases remaining between them. The V gene's germline CDR1 is MGHRA and CDR2 YSYEKL. CDR3 DNA sequence: TGCGCCAGCAGCCAAGAACAACCGCTGCTTGGCAATGAGCAGTTCTTC. As protein: CASSQEQPLLGNEQFF.

This clonotype was seen repeatedly, ten times or more. The rearrangement links TRBV5-1 to TRBJ2-1; 8 nucleotides line up with TRBD2. V was pared by 4 bases and J by 0 bases, with 6 bases of the junction left unmatched. This CDR3 has 16 residues. Germline CDR1 and CDR2: SGHRS and YFSETQ. CDR3 residues: CASSHVAGSSYNEQFF. The DNA for the CDR3 is TGCGCCAGCAGCCACGTAGCGGGAAGCTCCTACAATGAGCAGTTCTTC. Full variable domain (outside the CDR3, taken from reference TRBV5-1 and TRBJ2-1): KAGVTQTPRYLIKTRGQQVTLSCSPISGHRSVSWYQQTPGQGLQFLFEYFSETQRNKGNFPGRFSGRQFSNSRSEMNVSTLELGDSALYLCASSHVAGSSYNEQFFGPGTRLTVL.

The table lists this clonotype with many counts. The chain couples TRBV7-2 to TRBJ2-5; 7 bases fit TRBD1. CDR3 length: 14 amino acids. Germline lookup yields CDR1 SGHTA and CDR2 FQGNSA. Losses at the gene ends were 5 bases for V and 2 bases for J; bases not matched to a gene: 5. The CDR3 loop is CASSRRGQQETQYF. In nucleotides, the CDR3 is TGTGCCAGCAGCAGACGGGGACAGCAAGAGACCCAGTACTTC.

The genes are TRBV20-1 and TRBJ2-1; D gene unclear. CDR1 DFQATT and CDR2 SNEGSKA come from the germline V gene (reference sequence). The CDR3 contains 13 residues. Trimming cost V 4 bases and J 6 bases, with 13 bases left between them. The CDR3 protein is CSANESPPNEQFF. DNA for the CDR3: TGCAGTGCTAACGAGAGTCCCCCCAATGAGCAGTTCTTC.

The V call is TRBV15, the J call TRBJ2-5; 7 nucleotides match TRBD1. This CDR3 comprises 16 residues. The ends lost 1 base at V and 0 bases at J; junction bases unmatched: 5. Germline V CDR1 and CDR2: LNHNV, YYDKDF (reference sequence). Here the CDR3 DNA reads TGTGCCACCAGCAGAGGAAAGACAGGGTACCAAGAGACCCAGTACTTC. The encoded protein is CATSRGKTGYQETQYF.

The chain joins TRBV12-3 or TRBV12-4 to TRBJ2-5; D tentatively fits TRBD1 or TRBD2 (5 bases each). CDR3 length equals 16 residues. Trimming removed 3 bases at V and 3 bases at J, with 17 bases between. CDR3 loop: CASSFSGAPREETQYF. For the CDR3, the DNA is TGTGCCAGCAGTTTCTCCGGGGCCCCACGAGAAGAGACCCAGTACTTC.

This clonotype has only a few counts. The chain links TRBV18 to TRBJ2-7; 10 bases map to TRBD2. V trimming: 5 bases; J trimming: 2 bases; junction bases outside the gene matches: 6. The CDR3 has 15 amino acids. Germline loops: CDR1 KGHSH, CDR2 LQKENI. The CDR3, as DNA: TGTGCCAGCTCAGCAGCGGGGGGGGGCACCTACGAGCAGTACTTC. Translation gives CASSAAGGGTYEQYF. The entire variable domain, with the rest obtained from reference TRBV18 and TRBJ2-7, is as follows: NAGVMQNPRHLVRRRGQEARLRCSPMKGHSHVYWYRQLPEEGLKFMVYLQKENIIDESGMPKERFSAEFPKEGPSILRIQQVVRGDSAAYFCASSAAGGGTYEQYFGPGTRLTVT.

This clonotype was seen only a few times. CDR3 protein: CASSLDRAPHEQYF. Here the CDR3 DNA reads TGTGCCAGCAGCCTGGACAGGGCCCCCCACGAGCAGTACTTC. The V gene is TRBV28, the J gene TRBJ2-7, with 8 positions matching TRBD1. Trimming removed 6 bases from V and 5 bases from J; junction bases left unmatched: 9. In germline, CDR1 is MDHEN, CDR2 SYDVKM. The CDR3 runs 14 residues.

The table lists this clonotype with many counts. The CDR3 nucleotides read TGCGCCAGCAGGACTAGCGGTTCCGCCACAGATACGCAGTATTTT. It specifies CASRTSGSATDTQYF. The chain couples TRBV5-1 to TRBJ2-3; 9 bases match TRBD2. The germline CDR1 and CDR2 sequences are SGHRS and YFSETQ. The CDR3 length is 15 residues. The ends lost 5 bases at V and 2 bases at J; junction bases unmatched: 6.

This clonotype appeared a few times. The chain has TRBV20-1 and TRBJ2-3; D possibly matches TRBD1 or TRBD2 (6 bases each). Per germline, CDR1 DFQATT and CDR2 SNEGSKA (reference sequence). Deletions cut 3 bases from V and 6 bases from J, with 16 bases between. The CDR3 length is 14 residues. DNA for the CDR3: TGCAGTGCTAGCGGGGGTCTCAGGGGTGATACGCAGTATTTT. Amino acids: CSASGGLRGDTQYF.

This clonotype was found many times. The chain is built from TRBV20-1 and TRBJ2-3, with TRBD1 as a possible D gene (6 bases). V was trimmed by 2 bases and J by 3 bases, leaving 18 bases between them. Germline values: CDR1 DFQATT, CDR2 SNEGSKA (reference sequence). The CDR3 covers 16 residues. The CDR3: CSARTPSRGATDTQYF. The CDR3 DNA sequence: TGCAGTGCTAGAACCCCTTCCAGGGGCGCGACAGATACGCAGTATTTT.

The chain links TRBV5-1 to TRBJ1-1; 7 nucleotides match TRBD1. Trimming took 0 bases from V and 7 from J; bases not matched to a gene: 6. Germline assignment: CDR1 SGHRS and CDR2 YFSETQ. This CDR3 contains 14 residues. The CDR3 DNA is TGCGCCAGCAGCTTGGACAGGGGAAACGGTGAAGCTTTCTTT. Translating gives CASSLDRGNGEAFF.

The V gene is TRBV9, the J gene TRBJ2-2, with D hard to call. Per the germline V gene, CDR1 is SGDLS and CDR2 is YYNGEE. Trimming pared 3 bases from V and 2 bases from J, leaving 8 bases between. The CDR3 has 14 amino acids. CDR3 sequence: CASSERSNTGELFF. CDR3 DNA: TGTGCCAGCAGCGAGAGGAGCAACACCGGGGAGCTGTTTTTT.

This clonotype has more than one count but fewer than ten. The genes are TRBV20-1 and TRBJ1-2; D gene unclear. Germline V CDR1 and CDR2: DFQATT, SNEGSKA (reference sequence). The CDR3 has 13 residues. Trimming took off 4 bases at V and 2 bases at J, with 11 bases between the two ends. The CDR3 region has the DNA TGCAGTGCTAAAGGACTCACCAACTATGGCTACACCTTC. Protein product: CSAKGLTNYGYTF.

This clonotype was seen a few times. The rearrangement joins TRBV7-8 to TRBJ2-1, with D possibly being TRBD1 (6 bases). CDR3 length: 15 amino acids. V gave up 1 base and J gave up 2 bases, with 9 bases separating them. Germline loops: CDR1 SGHVS, CDR2 FQNEAQ. The CDR3 coding sequence is TGTGCCAGCAGCTTAGGACAGGTCACCTACAATGAGCAGTTCTTC. Translated: CASSLGQVTYNEQFF.

The chain links TRBV4-2 to TRBJ2-1; 7 nucleotides agree with TRBD1. Germline assignment: CDR1 LGHNA and CDR2 YNFKEQ. The junction had 11 bases not matched to a gene; V was cut back by 1 base and J by 8 bases. The CDR3 length is 16 residues. The CDR3 reads CASSQGRLQGRYEQFF. The CDR3 DNA follows: TGTGCCAGCAGCCAAGGGAGACTACAGGGGCGCTATGAGCAGTTCTTC.

CDR3 sequence (DNA): TGTGCCAGCAGTCTGTCTCGGGCGCCGGACACTGAAGCTTTCTTT. Protein: CASSLSRAPDTEAFF. The gene calls are TRBV12-3 or TRBV12-4 and TRBJ1-1; D unresolved. The CDR3 runs 15 residues. The germline V and J ends were trimmed by 5 bases and 3 bases, with 16 bases remaining between them.

The chain couples TRBV11-1 to TRBJ1-4; the match to TRBD1 covers 9 bases. The CDR3 is 19 amino acids. Per the germline V gene, CDR1 is SGHAT and CDR2 is FQDESV (reference sequence). V dropped 1 base and J dropped 5; count of bases not matched to a gene: 14. CDR3 sequence: CASSLGQLNAGTGNEKLFF. The CDR3 DNA reads TGTGCCAGCAGCTTAGGTCAACTGAACGCCGGGACAGGGAATGAAAAACTGTTTTTT.

This clonotype appeared many times. The chain is built from TRBV29-1 and TRBJ2-1, with 11 nucleotides matching TRBD2. There are 14 residues in the CDR3. The V segment lost 6 bases and the J segment 5 bases; nucleotides outside the gene matches: 6. The germline V gene encodes CDR1 SQVTM and CDR2 ANQGSEA. CDR3 bases: TGCAGCGTCGCCGTAGCGGGAGGGCACAATGAGCAGTTCTTC. It codes for CSVAVAGGHNEQFF.

The sample holds a few counts of this clonotype. The V gene is TRBV21-1, the J gene TRBJ2-7; the D call in the table, TRBD1, was not verified against the DNA. TRBV21-1 is a pseudogene locus. The CDR3 sequence is 13 residues long. The CDR3 DNA is TGTGCCATTCATGTCCGGGGGGCTCACGAGCAGTACTTC. Translation gives CAIHVRGAHEQYF.

This clonotype occurred a few times. V gene TRBV12-3 or TRBV12-4 combines with J gene TRBJ1-4; 7 bases align to TRBD1. Unmatched junction bases numbered 16, after V lost 6 bases and J lost 3 bases. The CDR3 length is 18 residues. Written as DNA, the CDR3 is TGTGCCAGCAGCCCTCTCGACTGGACAGGCCTTCCTAATGAAAAACTGTTTTTT. This codes for CASSPLDWTGLPNEKLFF.

The sample holds a few counts of this clonotype. V is TRBV20-1 and J is TRBJ2-7; no firm D call. V was trimmed by 3 bases and J by 5 bases, leaving 8 bases between them. The germline V gene has CDR1 DFQATT and CDR2 SNEGSKA (reference sequence). CDR3 length equals 11 residues. CDR3 residues: CSASWRNEQYF. Written as DNA, the CDR3 is TGCAGTGCTAGTTGGCGAAACGAGCAGTACTTC.

This clonotype has only a few counts. The rearrangement joins TRBV28 to TRBJ2-1; TRBD2 matches at 10 bases. V lost 6 bases and J lost 7; bases outside the gene matches: 21. Germline V gene sequence: CDR1 MDHEN, CDR2 SYDVKM. This CDR3 has 19 residues. The CDR3 loop is CASSPKRGLAGVFGNEQFF. CDR3 coding DNA: TGTGCCAGCAGCCCTAAAAGGGGCCTAGCGGGGGTTTTTGGTAATGAGCAGTTCTTC. The whole variable domain, remainder taken from reference TRBV28 and TRBJ2-1, is DVKVTQSSRYLVKRTGEKVFLECVQDMDHENMFWYRQDPGLGLRLIYFSYDVKMKEKGDIPEGYSVSREKKERFSLILESASTNQTSMYLCASSPKRGLAGVFGNEQFFGPGTRLTVL.

In its sample, this clonotype was seen a few times. The V and J genes are TRBV10-3 and TRBJ2-2; possible D gene TRBD1, 5 bases. The CDR3 has 14 amino acids. Germline V gives CDR1 ENHRY, CDR2 SYGVKD. V lost 0 bases and J lost 6, with 8 bases in between. In DNA form, the CDR3 reads TGTGCCATCAGTGAGTCCCCAGGGCCCGGGGAGCTGTTTTTT. It specifies CAISESPGPGELFF.